This T cell receptor (beta chain) is drawn from a study of T cells in tuberculosis. Produced via immunoSEQ multiplex PCR; TCRdb's table is partial and in-frame only. The table includes 25,000 to 35,000 clones, roughly 94% detected once. Trimming took 0 bases from V and 3 from J, leaving 14 bases between them. The CDR3 contains 16 residues. Germline CDR1 MNHEY, CDR2 SVGAGI. Sample: PBMCs. This chain links TRBV6-5 with TRBJ1-2; the D is unclear. The clonotype comes from a donor aged 10 to 29 with latent tuberculosis or without tuberculosis infection. The CDR3 sequence is CASSYSLHQRDYGYTF. CDR3 bases: TGTGCCAGCAGTTACTCCCTACACCAGAGGGACTATGGCTACACCTTC.